The source of this TCR beta chain is a study of CD4+ T cells in melanoma. V lost 0 bases to trimming and J lost 6 bases, with 15 bases between them. This CDR3 contains 16 residues. CDR1 is MGHRA and CDR2 is YSYEKL in the germline V gene. Assay: immunoSEQ multiplex PCR; the TCRdb copy retains only in-frame clones and omits some. The sample includes 20,000 to 25,000 clones, over 75% of them seen just once. The clonotype originates from a human donor with melanoma. This chain uses TRBV4-1 with TRBJ1-5, with D maybe TRBD1 (5 bases). CDR3 protein: CASSQEGTRVAQPQHF. The DNA for the CDR3 is TGCGCCAGCAGCCAAGAAGGGACGAGGGTCGCTCAGCCCCAGCATTTT.